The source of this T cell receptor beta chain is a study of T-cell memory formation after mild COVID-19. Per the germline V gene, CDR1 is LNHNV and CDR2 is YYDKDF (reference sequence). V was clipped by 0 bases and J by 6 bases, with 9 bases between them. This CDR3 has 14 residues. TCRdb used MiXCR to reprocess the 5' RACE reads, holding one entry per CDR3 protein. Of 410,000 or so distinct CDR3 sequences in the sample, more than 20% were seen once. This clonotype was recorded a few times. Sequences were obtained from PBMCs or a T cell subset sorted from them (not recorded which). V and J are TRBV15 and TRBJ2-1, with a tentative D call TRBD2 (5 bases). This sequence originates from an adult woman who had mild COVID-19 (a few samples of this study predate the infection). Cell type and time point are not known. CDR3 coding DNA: TGTGCCACCAGCAGAGATAACGGGGTCAATGAGCAGTTCTTC. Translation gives CATSRDNGVNEQFF.